The rows below give T cell receptor beta chains drawn from one sample of a study of blood T cell repertoires in COVID-19. Here immunoSEQ multiplex PCR was the method, and the copy in TCRdb shows in-frame clones only, minus some. The sample has some 210,000 clones, around 88% seen once. Material: peripheral blood. These TCRs come from a man in his fifties or sixties with active or convalescent COVID-19. The CDR3 runs from the conserved cysteine through the conserved F or W. The order of the fields is clone size, V gene, J gene, D gene, CDR3 protein, CDR3 DNA. D genes are given only for firm matches. Clone size is stated in some rows and not others, as once, few, many or a class when expanded.

size: NA; V: TRBV7-9; J: TRBJ2-7; D: NA; CDR3: CASSLAANYEQYF; DNA: TGTGCCAGCAGCTTAGCGGCAAATTACGAGCAGTACTTC
size: NA; V: TRBV7-9; J: TRBJ2-7; D: NA; CDR3: CASSFSASDSSYEQYF; DNA: TGTGCCAGCAGCTTCTCCGCTTCGGACAGCTCCTACGAGCAGTACTTC
size: NA; V: TRBV10-3; J: TRBJ1-3; D: TRBD1; CDR3: CAISDFDRVAGNTIYF; DNA: TGTGCCATCAGTGACTTCGACAGGGTGGCTGGAAACACCATATATTTT
size: NA; V: TRBV20-1; J: TRBJ2-3; D: TRBD2; CDR3: CSASVAGGRTDTQYF; DNA: TGCAGTGCTAGTGTAGCGGGGGGACGCACAGATACGCAGTATTTT
size: NA; V: TRBV3-1/TRBV3-2; J: TRBJ2-5; D: TRBD2; CDR3: CASSQGLAGSQETQYF; DNA: TGTGCCAGCAGCCAAGGACTAGCGGGGTCACAAGAGACCCAGTACTTC
size: NA; V: TRBV3-1/TRBV3-2; J: TRBJ1-2; D: NA; CDR3: CASSLSANYGYTF; DNA: TGTGCCAGCAGCCTCTCAGCTAACTATGGCTACACCTTC
size: NA; V: TRBV28; J: TRBJ1-2; D: NA; CDR3: CASSEIGGTRSGYGYTF; DNA: TGTGCCAGCAGCGAGATCGGGGGGACCCGGAGTGGGTATGGCTACACCTTC
size: NA; V: TRBV18; J: TRBJ2-1; D: TRBD2; CDR3: CASFPGTTSEEQFF; DNA: TGTGCCAGCTTCCCTGGGACTACCTCGGAAGAGCAGTTCTTC
size: NA; V: TRBV3-1/TRBV3-2; J: TRBJ1-1; D: NA; CDR3: CASSPSGTLNTEAFF; DNA: TGTGCCAGCAGCCCCTCAGGGACTCTGAACACTGAAGCTTTCTTT
size: NA; V: TRBV10-2; J: TRBJ2-3; D: TRBD2; CDR3: CASSEQRTSGSGGTDTQYF; DNA: TGCGCCAGCAGTGAGCAAAGGACTAGCGGGAGCGGGGGCACAGATACGCAGTATTTT
size: NA; V: TRBV19; J: TRBJ1-1; D: NA; CDR3: CASSTSFRGFNTEAFF; DNA: TGTGCCAGTAGTACAAGTTTTCGGGGATTTAACACTGAAGCTTTCTTT
size: NA; V: TRBV7-2; J: TRBJ1-2; D: TRBD1; CDR3: CASSLVGQGAQVGYGYTF; DNA: TGTGCCAGCAGCTTGGTCGGACAGGGGGCCCAGGTCGGCTATGGCTACACCTTC
size: NA; V: TRBV28; J: TRBJ1-4; D: NA; CDR3: CASRMTGEKLFF; DNA: TGTGCCAGCAGGATGACAGGTGAAAAACTGTTTTTT
size: NA; V: TRBV6-5; J: TRBJ1-2; D: TRBD1; CDR3: CASRLLQTGDDGYTF; DNA: TGTGCCAGCAGGCTACTACAGACAGGGGATGATGGCTACACCTTC
size: NA; V: TRBV5-1; J: TRBJ2-7; D: NA; CDR3: CASSAQGLGSYEQYF; DNA: TGCGCCAGCAGCGCCCAGGGGCTTGGCTCCTACGAGCAGTACTTC
size: NA; V: TRBV5-1; J: TRBJ2-3; D: NA; CDR3: CASSFSGEDTQYF; DNA: TGCGCCAGCAGCTTTAGCGGTGAAGATACGCAGTATTTT
size: NA; V: TRBV27; J: TRBJ1-2; D: TRBD1; CDR3: CASSFQSRQGFGYGYTF; DNA: TGTGCCAGCAGTTTCCAGTCGCGACAGGGTTTCGGCTATGGCTACACCTTC
size: NA; V: TRBV11-3; J: TRBJ1-3; D: NA; CDR3: CASSLGTEGNTIYF; DNA: TGTGCCAGCAGCTTAGGGACAGAAGGAAACACCATATATTTT
size: NA; V: TRBV11-3; J: TRBJ1-2; D: NA; CDR3: CASSSDRRQTF; DNA: TGTGCCAGCAGCTCCGACAGGAGGCAAACCTTC
size: few; V: TRBV19; J: TRBJ1-4; D: TRBD1; CDR3: CASLPPTGVGEKLFF; DNA: TGTGCCAGCCTCCCACCGACAGGGGTGGGTGAAAAACTGTTTTTT
size: NA; V: TRBV1; J: TRBJ1-5; D: NA; CDR3: CTSSQTGTIILHQPQHF; DNA: TGCACCAGCAGCCAAACCGGGACAATCATTCTTCATCAGCCCCAGCATTTT
size: NA; V: TRBV6-5; J: TRBJ2-7; D: TRBD2; CDR3: CASSPGTSSYEQYF; DNA: TGTGCCAGCAGCCCCGGGACTAGCTCCTACGAGCAGTACTTC
size: few; V: TRBV19; J: TRBJ1-2; D: TRBD1; CDR3: CASEGGSRGPYGYTF; DNA: TGTGCCAGCGAAGGCGGGAGCAGGGGGCCCTATGGCTACACCTTC
size: NA; V: TRBV11-2; J: TRBJ1-1; D: NA; CDR3: CASSLDIAIEAFF; DNA: TGTGCCAGCAGCTTAGATATTGCGATTGAAGCTTTCTTT
size: few; V: TRBV4-3; J: TRBJ1-1; D: TRBD1; CDR3: CASSQMTGTNTEAFF; DNA: TGCGCCAGCAGCCAGATGACAGGGACGAACACTGAAGCTTTCTTT
size: once; V: TRBV7-2; J: TRBJ1-2; D: TRBD1; CDR3: CASSTGQGPLPNYGYTF; DNA: TGTGCCAGCAGCACTGGACAGGGGCCCCTTCCTAACTATGGCTACACCTTC
size: NA; V: TRBV3-1/TRBV3-2; J: TRBJ2-2; D: NA; CDR3: CATTGRMGGTGELFF; DNA: TGTGCCACAACGGGTAGAATGGGGGGCACCGGGGAGCTGTTTTTT
size: NA; V: TRBV24-1; J: TRBJ2-2; D: TRBD1; CDR3: CATSEARRGQGTGELFF; DNA: TGTGCCACCAGTGAGGCTAGAAGGGGACAGGGTACCGGGGAGCTGTTTTTT
size: few; V: TRBV4-1; J: TRBJ1-4; D: NA; CDR3: CASSQLDLEKLFF; DNA: TGCGCCAGCAGCCAACTAGACCTTGAAAAACTGTTTTTT
size: NA; V: TRBV6-6; J: TRBJ2-7; D: TRBD1; CDR3: CASSLTGQPYEQYF; DNA: TGTGCCAGCAGCCTCACGGGACAGCCCTACGAGCAGTACTTC
size: few; V: TRBV30; J: TRBJ1-5; D: TRBD1; CDR3: CAWSRGDRVGRQPQHF; DNA: TGTGCCTGGAGTAGAGGCGACAGGGTAGGGCGACAGCCCCAGCATTTT
size: few; V: TRBV28; J: TRBJ2-7; D: TRBD1; CDR3: CASSSRQGAYEQYF; DNA: TGTGCCAGCAGTTCCCGACAGGGGGCGTACGAGCAGTACTTC
size: NA; V: TRBV9; J: TRBJ2-5; D: TRBD2; CDR3: CASSVRRGAETQYF; DNA: TGTGCCAGCAGCGTACGGCGGGGGGCAGAGACCCAGTACTTC
size: NA; V: TRBV19; J: TRBJ1-2; D: NA; CDR3: CASSILTGIYGYTF; DNA: TGTGCCAGTAGTATCCTGACGGGGATCTATGGCTACACCTTC
size: NA; V: TRBV28; J: TRBJ2-7; D: NA; CDR3: CAIGLGVRYEQYF; DNA: TGTGCGATCGGACTCGGCGTTCGGTACGAGCAGTACTTC
size: NA; V: TRBV12-3/TRBV12-4; J: TRBJ1-4; D: NA; CDR3: CASSLGGVEKLFF; DNA: TGTGCCAGCAGTTTAGGGGGAGTTGAAAAACTGTTTTTT
size: NA; V: TRBV11-2; J: TRBJ2-6; D: NA; CDR3: CASSFLQGSSGANVLTF; DNA: TGTGCCAGCAGCTTCCTACAGGGAAGTTCTGGGGCCAACGTCCTGACTTTC
size: NA; V: TRBV7-2; J: TRBJ1-5; D: TRBD1; CDR3: CASSIQGLSNQPQHF; DNA: TGTGCCAGCAGCATACAGGGGTTGAGCAATCAGCCCCAGCATTTT
size: NA; V: TRBV5-1; J: TRBJ1-4; D: NA; CDR3: CASSPEGRRGEKLFF; DNA: TGCGCCAGCAGCCCGGAGGGGCGCCGAGGTGAAAAACTGTTTTTT
size: NA; V: TRBV6-1; J: TRBJ2-3; D: TRBD2; CDR3: CASSEWGSGSTDTQYF; DNA: TGTGCCAGCAGTGAATGGGGTAGCGGGAGCACAGATACGCAGTATTTT
size: NA; V: TRBV30; J: TRBJ1-5; D: NA; CDR3: CAWSSGEGQPQHF; DNA: TGTGCCTGGAGTTCAGGGGAGGGTCAGCCCCAGCATTTT
size: NA; V: TRBV4-1; J: TRBJ2-7; D: TRBD1; CDR3: CASSQEGTVSYEQYF; DNA: TGCGCCAGCAGCCAAGAGGGGACAGTTTCCTACGAGCAGTACTTC
size: few; V: TRBV9; J: TRBJ1-2; D: NA; CDR3: CASSVTARYGYTF; DNA: TGTGCCAGCAGCGTGACAGCCCGCTATGGCTACACCTTC
size: many; V: TRBV20-1; J: TRBJ2-1; D: NA; CDR3: CSARETREQFF; DNA: TGCAGTGCTAGAGAGACTAGGGAGCAGTTCTTC
size: NA; V: TRBV11-2; J: TRBJ2-7; D: NA; CDR3: CASSLQSNPYEQYF; DNA: TGTGCCAGCAGCCTCCAGTCAAACCCGTACGAGCAGTACTTC
size: NA; V: TRBV29-1; J: TRBJ1-2; D: TRBD1; CDR3: CSAEDRGRLNAAGYTF; DNA: TGCAGCGCCGAGGACAGGGGTCGCCTAAACGCTGCGGGGTACACCTTC
size: NA; V: TRBV5-5; J: TRBJ1-4; D: TRBD1; CDR3: CASRRQGNNEKLFF; DNA: TGTGCCAGCAGAAGACAGGGAAATAATGAAAAACTGTTTTTT
size: NA; V: TRBV6-6; J: TRBJ1-1; D: NA; CDR3: CASRPSVGGNTEAFF; DNA: TGTGCCAGCAGACCTTCGGTGGGGGGGAACACTGAAGCTTTCTTT
size: NA; V: TRBV3-1/TRBV3-2; J: TRBJ2-7; D: NA; CDR3: CASSWRDAYEQYF; DNA: TGTGCCAGCAGCTGGCGGGACGCCTACGAGCAGTACTTC
size: NA; V: TRBV18; J: TRBJ1-2; D: TRBD1; CDR3: CASSPGNTGARPPTNYGYTF; DNA: TGTGCCAGCTCACCGGGCAATACAGGGGCCCGGCCCCCTACTAACTATGGCTACACCTTC
size: NA; V: TRBV27; J: TRBJ1-2; D: NA; CDR3: CASSSVGGSPHLNYGYTF; DNA: TGTGCCAGCAGTTCCGTGGGGGGATCTCCTCATCTTAACTATGGCTACACCTTC
size: NA; V: TRBV5-4; J: TRBJ1-1; D: TRBD1; CDR3: CASSWGVGTATGEAFF; DNA: TGTGCCAGCAGCTGGGGGGTAGGGACAGCCACAGGTGAAGCTTTCTTT
size: few; V: TRBV6-4; J: TRBJ2-3; D: TRBD1; CDR3: CASSEGQGETDTQYF; DNA: TGTGCCAGCAGTGAGGGACAGGGGGAGACAGATACGCAGTATTTT